Each of the 10 T cell receptor beta chains below was sequenced from the same sample in a study of blood T cell repertoires in COVID-19. Sequenced by immunoSEQ multiplex PCR; TCRdb stores in-frame clones only, minus some. The sample lists about 230,000 clones, approximately 90% seen once, with around a tenth in the top ten. Specimen: peripheral blood. Source of these receptors: a man aged 50-59 years with COVID-19, enrolled during active disease.

CDR3 sequence reads: CASSEGGWGGMNQPQHF. The CDR3 DNA is TGTGCCAGCAGTGAAGGAGGGTGGGGGGGGATGAATCAGCCCCAGCATTTT. J is TRBJ1-5 and V is TRBV2; the D gene is possibly TRBD1 (5 bases). V lost 1 base and J 4 bases, leaving 17 bases between the germline ends. CDR1 and CDR2 from the germline V gene are SNHLY and FYNNEI. This CDR3 contains 17 residues.

This chain joins TRBV7-2 and TRBJ2-5, with TRBD2 matching 10 bases. The germline gives CDR1 SGHTA, CDR2 FQGNSA. There are 16 residues in the CDR3. The trim removed 4 bases at V and 5 bases at J, leaving 10 bases unmatched. Here the CDR3 reads CASSSTAGGGRETQYF. The CDR3 DNA reads TGTGCCAGCAGCTCGACAGCGGGGGGGGGTCGGGAGACCCAGTACTTC.

The chain uses TRBV7-8 and TRBJ2-6; 8 nucleotides agree with TRBD2. The CDR3 is 17 residues long. Germline CDR1 and CDR2: SGHVS and FQNEAQ. V shed 2 bases, J shed 2 bases, and the junction held 5 bases outside the gene matches. The CDR3 spells CASSLPGGGPGANVLTF. Written as DNA, the CDR3 is TGTGCCAGCAGCTTACCGGGCGGGGGGCCTGGGGCCAACGTCCTGACTTTC.

This chain uses TRBV9 with TRBJ2-4; the match to TRBD1 covers 9 bases. The CDR3 loop spans 13 amino acids. CDR1 and CDR2 (germline): SGDLS, YYNGEE. V shed 3 bases, J shed 7 bases, and the junction held 2 bases outside the gene matches. The CDR3 region has the DNA TGTGCCAGCAGCGACGGGACAGGGAACATTCAGTACTTC. Translated, it gives CASSDGTGNIQYF.

This rearrangement joins TRBV27 to TRBJ2-7; D remains ambiguous. Deletions cut 5 bases from V and 7 bases from J, with 12 bases between. This CDR3 contains 12 residues. Germline V gene data show CDR1 as MNHEY and CDR2 as SMNVEV (reference sequence). In nucleotides, the CDR3 is TGTGCCAGCAGTCCCCGGCCGAGGGAGCAGTACTTC. This translates into CASSPRPREQYF.

V gene TRBV2 combines with J gene TRBJ2-2; TRBD1 is a possible D gene (6 bases). The CDR3 is 15 amino acids. Germline-derived CDR1 and CDR2 are SNHLY and FYNNEI. V lost 7 bases to trimming and J lost 6 bases, with 18 bases between them. CDR3 coding DNA: TGTGCCAGCAACTACCCCACAGGGCGGCCCGGGGAGCTGTTTTTT. It is translated as CASNYPTGRPGELFF.

The V gene is TRBV21-1, the J gene TRBJ2-7; TRBD1 is taken as the D call from the table, unchecked against the DNA. TRBV21-1 is deemed a pseudogene. The CDR3 spans 18 residues. The CDR3 loop is CASSARARTRDTSYEQYF. DNA for the CDR3: TGTGCCAGCAGCGCTCGAGCCCGAACCCGGGACACCAGCTACGAGCAGTACTTC.

This clone was counted between two and nine times. V gene TRBV2 combines with J gene TRBJ2-3, with unresolved D. Germline V lookup: CDR1 SNHLY, CDR2 FYNNEI. The V gene lost 8 bases and the J gene lost 3 bases, with 3 bases spanning the gap. This CDR3 has 10 amino acids. The CDR3 DNA follows: TGTGCCAGCCAAACAGATACGCAGTATTTT. Translation gives CASQTDTQYF.

J is TRBJ2-7 and V is TRBV5-1, with TRBD1 identical over 8 bases. CDR3 length: 15 residues. Losses at the gene ends were 0 bases for V and 5 bases for J; bases not matched to a gene: 7. CDR1 and CDR2 (germline): SGHRS, YFSETQ. The CDR3 DNA is TGCGCCAGCAGCTTGGTAAGGACAGGGTCGGACGAGCAGTACTTC. It encodes CASSLVRTGSDEQYF. Filled out from reference TRBV5-1 and TRBJ2-7, the complete variable domain reads KAGVTQTPRYLIKTRGQQVTLSCSPISGHRSVSWYQQTPGQGLQFLFEYFSETQRNKGNFPGRFSGRQFSNSRSEMNVSTLELGDSALYLCASSLVRTGSDEQYFGPGTRLTVT.

This rearrangement joins TRBV3-1 (or the pseudogene TRBV3-2) to TRBJ1-2; possibly TRBD1 for D (5 bases). This CDR3 is built from 12 residues. Germline CDR1 and CDR2: LGHDT and YNNKEL (reference sequence). The V gene lost 1 base and the J gene lost 8 bases, with 8 bases spanning the gap. CDR3 sequence (DNA): TGTGCCAGCAGCCAAGCAGGGCAGGGCTACACCTTC. It translates to CASSQAGQGYTF.